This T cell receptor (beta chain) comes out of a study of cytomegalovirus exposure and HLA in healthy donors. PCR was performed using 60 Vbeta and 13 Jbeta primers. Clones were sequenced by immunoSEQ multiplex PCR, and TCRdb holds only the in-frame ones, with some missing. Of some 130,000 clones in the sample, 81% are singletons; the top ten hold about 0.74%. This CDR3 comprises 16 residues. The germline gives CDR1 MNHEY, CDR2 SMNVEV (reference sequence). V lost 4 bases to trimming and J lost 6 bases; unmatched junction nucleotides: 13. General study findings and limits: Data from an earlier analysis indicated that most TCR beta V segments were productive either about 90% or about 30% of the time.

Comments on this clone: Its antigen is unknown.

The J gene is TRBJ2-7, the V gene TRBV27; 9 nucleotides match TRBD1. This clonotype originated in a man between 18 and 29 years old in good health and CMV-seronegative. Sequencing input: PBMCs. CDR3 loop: CASSWATGTGLSEQYF. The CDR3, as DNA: TGTGCCAGCAGTTGGGCTACCGGGACAGGGTTGTCCGAGCAGTACTTC.